The source of this TCR beta chain is a study of technical replicates of blood from a handful of donors. The junction had 2 bases not matched to a gene; V was cut back by 8 bases and J by 2 bases. Germline loops: CDR1 SEHNR, CDR2 FQNEAQ (reference sequence). CDR3 length: 15 residues. Libraries were prepared by immunoSEQ multiplex PCR; TCRdb keeps only in-frame clonotypes and omits some of them. The sample consists of tens of thousands of clones, 90% to 95% of them appearing once. The sample consisted of PBMCs. This clonotype originated in a human donor in good health. Some clones in this sample may be carry-over from other donors' samples. The chain employs TRBV7-9 and TRBJ2-2; 13 bases match TRBD2. The CDR3 protein is CASGTSGANTGELFF. In DNA, the CDR3 is TGTGCCAGCGGGACTAGCGGGGCAAACACCGGGGAGCTGTTTTTT. Based on the CDR3 plus reference TRBV7-9 and TRBJ2-2, the full variable domain is DTGVSQNPRHKITKRGQNVTFRCDPISEHNRLYWYRQTLGQGPEFLTYFQNEAQLEKSRLLSDRFSAERPKGSFSTLEIQRTEQGDSAMYLCASGTSGANTGELFFGEGSRLTVL.